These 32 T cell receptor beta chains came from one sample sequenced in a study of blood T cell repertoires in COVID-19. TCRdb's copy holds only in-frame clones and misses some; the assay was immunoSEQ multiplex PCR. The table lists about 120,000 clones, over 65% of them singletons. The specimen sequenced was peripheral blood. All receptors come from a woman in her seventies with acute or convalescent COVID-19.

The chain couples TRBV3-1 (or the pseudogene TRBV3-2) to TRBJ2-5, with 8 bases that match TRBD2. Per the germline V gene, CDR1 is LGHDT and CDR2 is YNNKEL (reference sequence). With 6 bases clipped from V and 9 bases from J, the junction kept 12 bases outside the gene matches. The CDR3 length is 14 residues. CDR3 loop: CASSTGGPPGSQYF. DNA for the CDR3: TGTGCCAGCAGTACGGGGGGGCCCCCGGGGTCCCAGTACTTC.

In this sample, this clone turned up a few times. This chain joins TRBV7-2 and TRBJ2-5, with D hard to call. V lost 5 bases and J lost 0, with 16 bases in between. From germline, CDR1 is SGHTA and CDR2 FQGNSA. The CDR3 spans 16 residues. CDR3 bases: TGTGCCAGCAGCCCGGCACCACTATCGTACCAAGAGACCCAGTACTTC. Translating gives CASSPAPLSYQETQYF.

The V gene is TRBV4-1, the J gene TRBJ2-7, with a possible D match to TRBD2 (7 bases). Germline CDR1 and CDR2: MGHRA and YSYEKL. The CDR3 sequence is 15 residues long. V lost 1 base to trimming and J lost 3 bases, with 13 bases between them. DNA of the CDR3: TGCGCCAGCAGCCAAGTGGGGGGGCCCTTCTACGAGCAGTACTTC. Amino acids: CASSQVGGPFYEQYF.

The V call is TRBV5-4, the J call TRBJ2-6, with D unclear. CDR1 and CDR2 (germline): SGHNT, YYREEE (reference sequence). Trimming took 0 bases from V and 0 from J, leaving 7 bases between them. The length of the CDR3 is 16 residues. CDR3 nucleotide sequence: TGTGCCAGCAGCTTGGCACAAACCTCTGGGGCCAACGTCCTGACTTTC. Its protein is CASSLAQTSGANVLTF.

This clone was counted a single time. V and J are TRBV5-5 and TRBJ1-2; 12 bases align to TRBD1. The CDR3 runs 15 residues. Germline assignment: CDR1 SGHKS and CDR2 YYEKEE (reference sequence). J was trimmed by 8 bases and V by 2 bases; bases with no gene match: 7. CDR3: CASSFGTGGGRGYTF. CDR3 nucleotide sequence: TGTGCCAGCAGCTTCGGGACAGGGGGCGGTCGGGGCTACACCTTC.

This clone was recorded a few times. The CDR3 nucleotides read TGTGCCACCCGTGCGTCGACAGGGGGATCACCCCTCCACTTT. This gives the protein CATRASTGGSPLHF. J is TRBJ1-6 and V is TRBV15, with 9 bases matching TRBD1. The CDR3 covers 14 residues. V was pared by 8 bases and J by 10 bases, with 9 bases of the junction left unmatched. The germline V gene has CDR1 LNHNV and CDR2 YYDKDF (reference sequence).

The CDR3: CASTWGAGELFF. DNA for the CDR3: TGTGCCAGCACCTGGGGAGCCGGGGAGCTGTTTTTT. The chain uses TRBV9 and TRBJ2-2; maybe TRBD2 (5 bases). Trimming left V 6 bases short and J 6 bases short, with 9 bases between. This CDR3 has 12 amino acids. Germline V gives CDR1 SGDLS, CDR2 YYNGEE.

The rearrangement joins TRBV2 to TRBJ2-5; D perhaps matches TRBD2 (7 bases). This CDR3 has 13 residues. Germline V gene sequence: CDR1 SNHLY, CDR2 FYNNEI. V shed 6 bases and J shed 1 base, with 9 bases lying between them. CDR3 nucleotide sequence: TGTGCCAGCAGCCGGGGGGCCCAAGAGACCCAGTACTTC. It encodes CASSRGAQETQYF. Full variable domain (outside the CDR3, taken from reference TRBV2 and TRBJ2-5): EPEVTQTPSHQVTQMGQEVILRCVPISNHLYFYWYRQILGQKVEFLVSFYNNEISEKSEIFDDQFSVERPDGSNFTLKIRSTKLEDSAMYFCASSRGAQETQYFGPGTRLLVL.

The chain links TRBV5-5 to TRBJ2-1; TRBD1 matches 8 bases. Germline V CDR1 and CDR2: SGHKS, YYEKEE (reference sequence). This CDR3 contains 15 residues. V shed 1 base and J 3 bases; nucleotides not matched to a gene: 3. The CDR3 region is CASSLTGQDYNEQFF. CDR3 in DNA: TGTGCCAGCAGCTTGACGGGACAGGACTACAATGAGCAGTTCTTC.

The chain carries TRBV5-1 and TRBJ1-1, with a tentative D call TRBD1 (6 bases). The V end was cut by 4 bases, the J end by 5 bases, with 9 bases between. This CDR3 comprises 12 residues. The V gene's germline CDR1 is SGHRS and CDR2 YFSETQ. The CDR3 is CASSEGGTEAFF. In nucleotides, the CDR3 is TGCGCCAGCAGCGAGGGGGGGACTGAAGCTTTCTTT.

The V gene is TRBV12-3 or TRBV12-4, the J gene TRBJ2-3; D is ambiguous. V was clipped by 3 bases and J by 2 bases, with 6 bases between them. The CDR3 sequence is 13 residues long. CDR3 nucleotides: TGTGCCAGCAGTTTTACCTACACAGATACGCAGTATTTT. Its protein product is CASSFTYTDTQYF.

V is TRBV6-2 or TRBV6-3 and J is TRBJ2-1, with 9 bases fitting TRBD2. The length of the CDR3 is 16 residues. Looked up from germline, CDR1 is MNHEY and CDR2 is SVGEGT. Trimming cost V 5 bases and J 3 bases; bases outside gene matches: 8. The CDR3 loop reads CASSALTSGYYNEQFF. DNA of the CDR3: TGTGCCAGCAGTGCCTTGACTAGCGGATACTACAATGAGCAGTTCTTC.

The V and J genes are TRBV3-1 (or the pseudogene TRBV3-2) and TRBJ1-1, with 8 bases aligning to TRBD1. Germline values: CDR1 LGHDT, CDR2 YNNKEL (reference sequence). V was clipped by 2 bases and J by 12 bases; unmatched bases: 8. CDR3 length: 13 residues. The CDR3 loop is CASSQRTGSHTFF. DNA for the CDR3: TGTGCCAGCAGCCAACGGACAGGGAGCCATACTTTCTTT.

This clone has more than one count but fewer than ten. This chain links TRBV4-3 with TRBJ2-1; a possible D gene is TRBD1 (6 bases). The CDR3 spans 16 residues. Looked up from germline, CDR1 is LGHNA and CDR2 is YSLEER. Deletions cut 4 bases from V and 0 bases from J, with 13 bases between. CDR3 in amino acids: CASSPRAQGSYNEQFF. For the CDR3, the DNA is TGCGCCAGCAGCCCACGAGCACAGGGCTCCTACAATGAGCAGTTCTTC.

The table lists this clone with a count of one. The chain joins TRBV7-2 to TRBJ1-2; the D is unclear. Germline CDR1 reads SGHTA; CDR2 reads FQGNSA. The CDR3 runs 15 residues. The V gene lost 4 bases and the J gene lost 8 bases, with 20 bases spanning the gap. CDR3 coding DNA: TGTGCCAGCAGCTCCCTCATGGGAGATCTTGGCGGCTACACCTTC. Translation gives CASSSLMGDLGGYTF.

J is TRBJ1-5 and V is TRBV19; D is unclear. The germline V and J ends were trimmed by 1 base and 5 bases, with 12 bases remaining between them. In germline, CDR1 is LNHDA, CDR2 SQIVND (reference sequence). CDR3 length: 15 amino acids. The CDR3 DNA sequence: TGTGCCAGTAGTATAGGGAGGCAGGAAGATCAGCCCCAGCATTTT. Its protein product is CASSIGRQEDQPQHF.

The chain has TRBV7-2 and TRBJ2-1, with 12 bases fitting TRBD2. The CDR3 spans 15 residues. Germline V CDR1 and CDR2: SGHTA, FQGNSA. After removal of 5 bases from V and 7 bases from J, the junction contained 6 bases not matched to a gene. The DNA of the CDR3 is TGTGCCAGCAGCCCGAGACTAGCGGGGGCGAATGAGCAGTTCTTC. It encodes CASSPRLAGANEQFF.

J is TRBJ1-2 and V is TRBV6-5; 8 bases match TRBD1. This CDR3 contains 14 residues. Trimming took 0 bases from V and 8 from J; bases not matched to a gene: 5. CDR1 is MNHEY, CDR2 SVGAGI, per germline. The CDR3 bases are TGTGCCAGCAGTTACTCTTCACAGGGGGGAGGCTACACCTTC. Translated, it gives CASSYSSQGGGYTF.

The CDR3, as DNA: TGTGCCAGCAGCCAAGGTCAATTCTACGAGCAGTACTTC. Amino acids: CASSQGQFYEQYF. This chain connects TRBV3-1 (or the pseudogene TRBV3-2) to TRBJ2-7; D remains unclear. CDR3 length: 13 amino acids. Per the germline V gene, CDR1 is LGHDT and CDR2 is YNNKEL (reference sequence). Trimming shortened V by 1 base and J by 3 bases, and 7 bases separated the two germline ends.

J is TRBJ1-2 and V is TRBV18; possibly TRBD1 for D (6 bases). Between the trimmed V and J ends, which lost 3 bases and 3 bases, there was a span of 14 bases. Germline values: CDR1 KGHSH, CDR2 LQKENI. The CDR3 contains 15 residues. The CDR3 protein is CASSPAQDSYYGYTF. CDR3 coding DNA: TGTGCCAGCTCACCGGCTCAGGACAGCTACTATGGCTACACCTTC. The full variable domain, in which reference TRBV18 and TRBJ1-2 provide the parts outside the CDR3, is NAGVMQNPRHLVRRRGQEARLRCSPMKGHSHVYWYRQLPEEGLKFMVYLQKENIIDESGMPKERFSAEFPKEGPSILRIQQVVRGDSAAYFCASSPAQDSYYGYTFGSGTRLTVV.

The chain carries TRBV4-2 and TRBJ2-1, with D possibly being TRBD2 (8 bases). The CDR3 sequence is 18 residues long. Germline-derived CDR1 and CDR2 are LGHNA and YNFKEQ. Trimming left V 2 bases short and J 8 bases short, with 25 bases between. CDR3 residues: CASSQNAAPGTRGHEQFF. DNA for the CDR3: TGTGCCAGCAGCCAAAACGCGGCGCCCGGGACTAGGGGGCATGAGCAGTTCTTC.

The CDR3 DNA follows: TGTGCCAGCAGCCAAGATGGCACCTACACCGGGGAGCTGTTTTTT. Its protein product is CASSQDGTYTGELFF. V usage is TRBV14 and J usage is TRBJ2-2; D unresolved. CDR1 and CDR2 from the germline V gene are SGHDN and FVKESK. V lost 0 bases, J lost 3 bases, and 8 bases lay in between. The CDR3 has 15 residues.

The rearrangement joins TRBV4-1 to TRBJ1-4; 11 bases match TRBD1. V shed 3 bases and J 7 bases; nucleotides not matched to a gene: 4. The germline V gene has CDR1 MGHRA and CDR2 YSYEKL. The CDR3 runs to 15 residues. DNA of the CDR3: TGCGCCAGCAGCCAGGCGGGACAGGGGGTTGAAAAACTGTTTTTT. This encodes CASSQAGQGVEKLFF.

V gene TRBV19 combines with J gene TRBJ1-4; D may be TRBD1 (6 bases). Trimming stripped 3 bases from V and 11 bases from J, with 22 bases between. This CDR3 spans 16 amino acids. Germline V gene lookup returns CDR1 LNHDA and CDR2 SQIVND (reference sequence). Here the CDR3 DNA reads TGTGCCAGTAGTATGGGTATGACAGGTGGAACGACGAAACTGTTTTTT. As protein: CASSMGMTGGTTKLFF. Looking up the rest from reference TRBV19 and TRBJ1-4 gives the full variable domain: DGGITQSPKYLFRKEGQNVTLSCEQNLNHDAMYWYRQDPGQGLRLIYYSQIVNDFQKGDIAEGYSVSREKKESFPLTVTSAQKNPTAFYLCASSMGMTGGTTKLFFGSGTQLSVL.

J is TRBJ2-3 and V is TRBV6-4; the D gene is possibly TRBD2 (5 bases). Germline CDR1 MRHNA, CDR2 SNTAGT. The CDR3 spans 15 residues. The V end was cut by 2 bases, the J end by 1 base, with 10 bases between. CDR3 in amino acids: CASSDGVGGTDTQYF. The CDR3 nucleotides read TGTGCCAGCAGTGACGGGGTCGGGGGCACAGATACGCAGTATTTT.

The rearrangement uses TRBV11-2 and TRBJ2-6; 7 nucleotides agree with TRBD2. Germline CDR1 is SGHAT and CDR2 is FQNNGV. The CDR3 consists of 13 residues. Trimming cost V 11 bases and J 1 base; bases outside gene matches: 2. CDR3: CARGESGANVLTF. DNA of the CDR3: TGTGCCCGGGGGGAATCTGGGGCCAACGTCCTGACTTTC.

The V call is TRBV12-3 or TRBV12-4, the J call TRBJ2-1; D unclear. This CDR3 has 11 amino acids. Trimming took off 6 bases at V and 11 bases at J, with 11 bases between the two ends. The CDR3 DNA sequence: TGTGCCAGCAGCCGTAACAGTCAGCAGTTCTTC. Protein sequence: CASSRNSQQFF.

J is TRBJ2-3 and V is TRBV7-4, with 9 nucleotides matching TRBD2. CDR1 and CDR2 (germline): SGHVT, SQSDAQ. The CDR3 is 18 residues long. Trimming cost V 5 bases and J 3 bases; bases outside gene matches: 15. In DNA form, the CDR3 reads TGTGCCAGCAGCCCTAATATGGTGGGGACTAGCTTAACAGATACGCAGTATTTT. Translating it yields CASSPNMVGTSLTDTQYF. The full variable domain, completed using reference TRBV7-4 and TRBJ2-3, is GAGVSQSPRYKVAKRGRDVALRCDSISGHVTLYWYRQTLGQGSEVLTYSQSDAQRDKSGRPSGRFSAERPERSVSTLKIQRTEQGDSAVYLCASSPNMVGTSLTDTQYFGPGTRLTVL.

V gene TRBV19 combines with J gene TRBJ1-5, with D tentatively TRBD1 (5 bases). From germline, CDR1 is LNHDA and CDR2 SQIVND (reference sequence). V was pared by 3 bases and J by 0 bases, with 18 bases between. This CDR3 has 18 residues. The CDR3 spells CASSMQQGKINSNQPQHF. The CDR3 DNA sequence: TGTGCCAGTAGTATGCAGCAGGGAAAAATAAATAGCAATCAGCCCCAGCATTTT.

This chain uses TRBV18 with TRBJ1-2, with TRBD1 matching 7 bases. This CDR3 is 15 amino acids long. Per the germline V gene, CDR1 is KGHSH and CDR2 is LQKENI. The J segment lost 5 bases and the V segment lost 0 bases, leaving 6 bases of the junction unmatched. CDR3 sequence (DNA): TGTGCCAGCTCACCACCGGCAGACAGGGCGTATGGCTACACCTTC. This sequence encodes CASSPPADRAYGYTF.

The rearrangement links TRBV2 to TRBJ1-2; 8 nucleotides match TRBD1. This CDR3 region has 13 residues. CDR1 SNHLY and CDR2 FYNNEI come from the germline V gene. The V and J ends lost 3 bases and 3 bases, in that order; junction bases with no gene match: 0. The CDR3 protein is CASSDRGHYGYTF. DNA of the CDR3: TGTGCCAGCAGTGACAGGGGGCACTATGGCTACACCTTC.

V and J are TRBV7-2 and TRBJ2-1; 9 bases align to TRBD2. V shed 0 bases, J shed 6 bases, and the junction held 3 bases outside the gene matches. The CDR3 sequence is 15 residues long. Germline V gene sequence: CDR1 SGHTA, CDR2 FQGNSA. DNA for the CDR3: TGTGCCAGCAGCTTAGCCGCGGGGGGGACCAATGAGCAGTTCTTC. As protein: CASSLAAGGTNEQFF. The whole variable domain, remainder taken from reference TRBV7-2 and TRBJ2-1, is GAGVSQSPSNKVTEKGKDVELRCDPISGHTALYWYRQSLGQGLEFLIYFQGNSAPDKSGLPSDRFSAERTGGSVSTLTIQRTQQEDSAVYLCASSLAAGGTNEQFFGPGTRLTVL.